These T cell receptor beta chains were read from a single sample in a study of OX40 agonist ivuxolimab in advanced cancers. Method: immunoSEQ multiplex PCR; TCRdb's copy keeps in-frame clones and lacks some. This table holds some 48,000 clones, 75% to 80% found once. The material sequenced was CD4+ or CD8+ T cells sorted from blood, taken in a trial of the OX40 agonist ivuxolimab. Receptors were obtained from an adult with an advanced solid tumor such as melanoma, head and neck, liver or kidney cancer. Both conserved end residues are part of each CDR3. D genes are given only for firm matches. A clone size is listed for some rows: how often the clone was seen (once, few, many), or a class if it is expanded.

v_call,d_call,clone_size,j_call,cdr3_aa,cdr3_nt
TRBV11-2,.,.,TRBJ1-6,CASSLATRSPLHF,TGTGCCAGCAGCTTAGCGACCCGATCACCCCTCCACTTT
TRBV4-1,.,.,TRBJ2-4,CASSQPRHGLLAKNIQYF,TGCGCCAGCAGCCAACCGCGTCATGGGCTGCTAGCCAAAAACATTCAGTACTTC
TRBV9,TRBD1,.,TRBJ1-1,CASRTGEDTEAFF,TGTGCCAGCAGGACAGGGGAGGACACTGAAGCTTTCTTT
TRBV5-4,TRBD1,.,TRBJ1-1,CASSFAATGGYTEAFF,TGTGCCAGCAGCTTCGCTGCGACAGGGGGATACACTGAAGCTTTCTTT
TRBV6-5,TRBD2,.,TRBJ2-7,CASSYGGSLHEQYF,TGTGCCAGCAGTTATGGCGGGAGCCTCCACGAGCAGTACTTC
TRBV7-6,TRBD2,.,TRBJ2-5,CASRLAGQETQYF,TGTGCCAGCAGACTAGCGGGGCAAGAGACCCAGTACTTC
TRBV7-2,TRBD1,.,TRBJ1-5,CASSSKSYRGGQPQHF,TGTGCCAGCAGCTCGAAATCCTACAGGGGAGGTCAGCCCCAGCATTTT
TRBV10-1,TRBD2,.,TRBJ2-3,CASSEYVGPLLAGVNEGSDTQYF,TGCGCCAGCAGTGAGTATGTGGGACCCTTACTAGCGGGAGTAAATGAGGGCTCAGATACGCAGTATTTT
TRBV5-4,.,.,TRBJ1-6,CASSSDSSYNSPLHF,TGTGCCAGCAGCTCGGACAGCTCCTATAATTCACCCCTCCACTTT
TRBV14,.,few,TRBJ1-1,CASSQNTEAFF,TGTGCCAGCAGCCAAAATACTGAAGCTTTCTTT
TRBV6-5,TRBD2,.,TRBJ2-1,CASSSSPGTSGVEQFF,TGTGCCAGCAGTTCCTCTCCCGGGACTAGCGGAGTTGAGCAGTTCTTC
TRBV6-5,TRBD1,.,TRBJ1-1,CASSNPTGTAFF,TGTGCCAGCAGTAACCCGACAGGGACGGCTTTCTTT
TRBV5-1,TRBD1,.,TRBJ2-2,CASSLAGQGRAGELFF,TGCGCCAGCAGCTTAGCGGGACAGGGGCGCGCCGGGGAGCTGTTTTTT
TRBV5-1,.,.,TRBJ2-5,CASSLDPGPQETQYF,TGCGCCAGCAGCTTGGATCCGGGACCTCAAGAGACCCAGTACTTC
TRBV30,.,.,TRBJ1-1,CAWARGLTEAFF,TGTGCCTGGGCACGAGGGCTCACTGAAGCTTTCTTT
TRBV4-1,.,.,TRBJ1-2,CASSQLFRPDYGYTF,TGCGCCAGCAGCCAATTGTTCCGGCCCGACTATGGCTACACCTTC
TRBV6-6,.,.,TRBJ1-2,CASSYEKTLFGYGYTF,TGTGCCAGCAGTTACGAGAAGACCCTGTTTGGCTATGGCTACACCTTC
TRBV2,.,.,TRBJ1-4,CASSGSAGATNEKLFF,TGTGCCAGCAGTGGGTCGGCAGGGGCAACTAATGAAAAACTGTTTTTT
TRBV18,.,.,TRBJ1-4,CASSPIPPLTYNEKLFF,TGTGCCAGCTCCCCCATCCCCCCATTGACTTATAATGAAAAACTGTTTTTT
TRBV27,.,.,TRBJ2-7,CASSLTGMAYEQYF,TGTGCCAGCAGTTTGACGGGTATGGCCTACGAGCAGTACTTC
TRBV9,.,.,TRBJ2-2,CASSVSGSPTGELFF,TGTGCCAGCAGCGTCTCCGGGAGCCCGACCGGGGAGCTGTTTTTT
TRBV5-1,.,.,TRBJ2-6,CASSTENSGANVLTF,TGCGCCAGCAGCACGGAGAACTCTGGGGCCAACGTCCTGACTTTC
TRBV7-9,TRBD2,.,TRBJ2-7,CASSSLAGGPYEQYF,TGTGCCAGCAGCTCTCTAGCGGGAGGGCCGTACGAGCAGTACTTC
TRBV2,.,once,TRBJ2-7,CASSDYRPSYEQYF,TGTGCCAGCAGTGATTACCGGCCATCCTACGAGCAGTACTTC
TRBV29-1,.,.,TRBJ2-5,CSVEGNQETQYF,TGCAGCGTTGAAGGCAACCAAGAGACCCAGTACTTC
TRBV7-2,TRBD1,.,TRBJ2-7,CASSLRDRGHEQYF,TGTGCCAGCAGCTTAAGGGACAGGGGGCACGAGCAGTACTTC
TRBV7-9,TRBD1,.,TRBJ2-3,CASSKSQDRTYFTDTQYF,TGTGCCAGCAGCAAGTCACAGGACAGGACATACTTCACAGATACGCAGTATTTT
TRBV19,TRBD1,.,TRBJ1-1,CASSDRGSDTEAFF,TGTGCCAGTTCGGACAGGGGGTCGGACACTGAAGCTTTCTTT
TRBV5-1,TRBD1,.,TRBJ2-3,CASSLGTGGDTQYF,TGCGCCAGCAGCCTTGGGACAGGCGGAGATACGCAGTATTTT
TRBV11-2,.,.,TRBJ2-5,CASSPLQAGSETQYF,TGTGCCAGCAGCCCGCTCCAGGCCGGGAGTGAGACCCAGTACTTC
TRBV12-5,.,once,TRBJ1-2,CASGLSMGVLNGYTF,TGTGCTAGTGGTTTGTCGATGGGGGTTTTAAATGGCTACACCTTC
TRBV25-1,.,.,TRBJ1-2,CASSATGTTNYGYTF,TGTGCCAGCAGTGCTACCGGGACAACTAACTATGGCTACACCTTC
TRBV4-3,TRBD1,.,TRBJ1-1,CASSLTDRGWTEAFF,TGCGCCAGCAGCCTTACAGACAGGGGTTGGACTGAAGCTTTCTTT
TRBV4-3,.,many,TRBJ1-2,CASSQDVQYGYTF,TGCGCCAGCAGCCAAGACGTCCAGTATGGCTACACCTTC
TRBV7-9,TRBD1,.,TRBJ1-2,CASSYPTGGSNYGYTF,TGTGCCAGCAGCTACCCAACAGGGGGCTCCAACTATGGCTACACCTTC
TRBV30,TRBD1,.,TRBJ1-2,CAWTGQGDGGYTF,TGTGCCTGGACGGGACAGGGGGATGGGGGCTACACCTTC
TRBV5-1,.,few,TRBJ1-2,CASSPSGGDGDGYTF,TGCGCCAGCAGCCCTAGCGGGGGGGACGGTGATGGCTACACCTTC
TRBV5-1,.,.,TRBJ2-3,CASSLDGARTDTQYF,TGCGCCAGCAGCTTGGATGGCGCCCGCACAGATACGCAGTATTTT
TRBV13,.,once,TRBJ2-7,CASSLSSYEQYF,TGTGCCAGCAGCCTCTCCTCCTACGAGCAGTACTTC
TRBV27,TRBD1,.,TRBJ1-6,CASYGQGESFSPLHF,TGTGCCAGCTACGGACAGGGGGAATCATTTTCACCCCTCCACTTT
TRBV30,TRBD2,.,TRBJ2-7,CAWVHSGSTNEQYF,TGTGCCTGGGTACATAGCGGGAGCACGAACGAGCAGTACTTC
TRBV27,TRBD1,medium-sized,TRBJ1-2,CASSSDRDNYGYTF,TGTGCCAGCAGCTCCGACAGGGATAACTATGGCTACACCTTC
TRBV6-6,.,.,TRBJ2-3,CASSYSTITDTQYF,TGTGCCAGCAGTTACTCAACCATCACAGATACGCAGTATTTT
TRBV6-1,.,.,TRBJ1-1,CASSDIRERNTEAFF,TGTGCCAGCAGCGATATCAGGGAGCGGAACACTGAAGCTTTCTTT
TRBV4-1,TRBD2,.,TRBJ2-7,CASSRGLAGVSYEQYF,TGCGCCAGCAGCCGGGGACTAGCGGGAGTCTCCTACGAGCAGTACTTC
TRBV9,TRBD2,.,TRBJ2-1,CASSVLSGSDYNEQFF,TGTGCCAGCAGCGTCCTCAGCGGGAGCGACTACAATGAGCAGTTCTTC
TRBV30,TRBD2,.,TRBJ2-2,CAWSVLAGGPGELFF,TGTGCCTGGAGTGTTTTGGCGGGAGGGCCCGGGGAGCTGTTTTTT
TRBV6-6,TRBD2,.,TRBJ2-7,CASSRPGLSEEQYF,TGTGCCAGCAGTAGACCGGGACTATCTGAAGAGCAGTACTTC
TRBV7-2,.,.,TRBJ2-1,CASSSRTASYNEQFF,TGTGCCAGCTCCTCCCGGACGGCGAGCTACAATGAGCAGTTCTTC
TRBV29-1,.,.,TRBJ2-4,CSVQESGPNIQYF,TGCAGCGTCCAGGAGTCGGGGCCAAACATTCAGTACTTC
TRBV19,.,.,TRBJ1-4,CASSIAGGTNEKLFF,TGTGCCAGTAGTATAGCGGGAGGAACTAATGAAAAACTGTTTTTT
TRBV5-6,.,.,TRBJ1-2,CASSPREGTDIFLNGYTF,TGTGCCAGCAGCCCCAGAGAGGGGACGGATATTTTCTTAAATGGCTACACCTTC
TRBV5-4,TRBD1,.,TRBJ1-2,CASSLAETGLDGYTF,TGTGCCAGCAGCTTGGCAGAGACAGGGTTGGATGGCTACACCTTC
TRBV7-8,.,.,TRBJ2-3,CASSSRGRPSTDTQYF,TGTGCCAGCAGCTCGCGGGGCAGACCTTCCACAGATACGCAGTATTTT
TRBV5-1,.,.,TRBJ2-7,CASSSVLGYEQYF,TGCGCCAGCAGCTCAGTGCTGGGGTACGAGCAGTACTTC
TRBV18,.,once,TRBJ1-5,CASSPQDRSSNQPQHF,TGTGCCAGCTCACCACAAGACAGATCAAGCAATCAGCCCCAGCATTTT
TRBV29-1,TRBD2,.,TRBJ2-5,CSVEGGRPGYQETQYF,TGCAGCGTTGAGGGAGGGCGGCCGGGGTACCAAGAGACCCAGTACTTC